This TCR beta chain was sequenced for a study of blood T cell repertoires in COVID-19. Repertoires were generated with immunoSEQ multiplex PCR, while TCRdb's copy carries only in-frame clones and drops some. This table holds 150,000 to 200,000 clones, approximately 90% found once. This CDR3 has 15 amino acids. Trimming cost V 1 base and J 6 bases, with 15 bases left between them. The germline gives CDR1 MGHRA, CDR2 YSYEKL. The chain has TRBV4-1 and TRBJ1-2, with a weak D call TRBD1 (5 bases). The sequenced material came from peripheral blood. The TCR originated in a woman in her 70s with COVID-19, enrolled during active disease. DNA for the CDR3: TGCGCCAGCAGCCAAGCATGGGGGGGAATAGATGGCTACACCTTC. It is translated as CASSQAWGGIDGYTF.